The 22 T cell receptor beta chains reported below all come from one sample, sequenced in a study of cytomegalovirus exposure and HLA in healthy donors. Vbeta (60) and Jbeta (13) primers were used in the PCR. Libraries were prepared by immunoSEQ multiplex PCR; TCRdb keeps only in-frame clonotypes and omits some of them. The table includes about 140,000 clones, more than 75% detected once. The sequencing sample was made of PBMCs. The receptors shown here come from a man aged 45 to 65 in good health and CMV-seronegative.

The chain is built from TRBV7-3 and TRBJ2-1, with D unclear. CDR3 length: 13 amino acids. The ends were cut back, 4 bases at V and 0 bases at J, with 4 bases in the middle. Looked up from germline, CDR1 is SGHTA and CDR2 is FQGTGA. In nucleotides, the CDR3 is TGTGCCAGCAGCTCGAGCTCCTACAATGAGCAGTTCTTC. The encoded protein is CASSSSSYNEQFF.

This rearrangement joins TRBV5-1 to TRBJ2-5; TRBD2 matches 12 bases. The CDR3 runs 17 residues. Germline-derived CDR1 and CDR2 are SGHRS and YFSETQ. The junction had 10 bases not matched to a gene; V was cut back by 2 bases and J by 5 bases. This chain's CDR3 is CASSFSPTSGGRETQYF. For the CDR3, the DNA is TGCGCCAGCAGCTTCTCCCCGACTAGCGGGGGACGGGAGACCCAGTACTTC.

This rearrangement joins TRBV9 to TRBJ2-5; the D gene is possibly TRBD1 (6 bases). In germline, CDR1 is SGDLS, CDR2 YYNGEE. Trimming took 3 bases from V and 4 from J, leaving 13 bases between them. The CDR3 is made up of 14 amino acids. In DNA form, the CDR3 reads TGTGCCAGCAGCGGAAGGGGGAATGGAGAGACCCAGTACTTC. It translates to CASSGRGNGETQYF.

In DNA, the CDR3 is TGTGCCAGCAGCTTAAGGGTCCCCGGACAGGGTAGCTCCGGGGAGCTGTTTTTT. Protein: CASSLRVPGQGSSGELFF. The chain links TRBV7-6 to TRBJ2-2; TRBD1 matches 8 bases. The germline CDR1 and CDR2 sequences are SGHVS and FNYEAQ. The CDR3 runs 18 residues. Trimming cost V 2 bases and J 6 bases; bases outside gene matches: 14.

The V call is TRBV9, the J call TRBJ2-3, with TRBD1 as a possible D gene (6 bases). V was shortened by 0 bases and J by 0 bases, with 14 bases between the two germline ends. Germline CDR1 SGDLS, CDR2 YYNGEE. This CDR3 has 17 amino acids. CDR3 amino acids: CASSVASGTSSTDTQYF. CDR3 DNA sequence: TGTGCCAGCAGCGTAGCTTCGGGGACAAGTAGCACAGATACGCAGTATTTT.

The V call is TRBV11-2, the J call TRBJ2-1; perhaps TRBD2 as D (5 bases). Per germline, CDR1 SGHAT and CDR2 FQNNGV. Deletions cut 1 base from V and 6 bases from J, with 22 bases between. The CDR3 spans 18 residues. The CDR3 bases are TGTGCCAGCAGCTTAGCTCCCCCGGCTAGCATGGTTAGCAATGAGCAGTTCTTC. This codes for CASSLAPPASMVSNEQFF.

The chain recombines TRBV2 with TRBJ2-5, with TRBD1 identical over 9 bases. Germline trimming cut 5 bases from V and 7 bases from J; bases unmatched to any gene: 5. CDR1 and CDR2 (germline): SNHLY, FYNNEI. The CDR3 has 13 residues. CDR3 sequence (DNA): TGTGCCAGCAGTATGACAGGGGGTGGGACCCAGTACTTC. Translation gives CASSMTGGGTQYF. The whole variable domain, filled in from reference TRBV2 and TRBJ2-5, reads EPEVTQTPSHQVTQMGQEVILRCVPISNHLYFYWYRQILGQKVEFLVSFYNNEISEKSEIFDDQFSVERPDGSNFTLKIRSTKLEDSAMYFCASSMTGGGTQYFGPGTRLLVL.

The chain joins TRBV5-6 to TRBJ2-5; no firm D call. V shed 1 base and J shed 1 base, with 11 bases lying between them. This CDR3 spans 15 amino acids. Germline CDR1 reads SGHDT; CDR2 reads YYEEEE. The chain's CDR3 is CASSLSPRGQETQYF. CDR3 nucleotides: TGTGCCAGCAGCTTGTCCCCCCGCGGCCAAGAGACCCAGTACTTC.

The chain recombines TRBV5-6 with TRBJ2-7; TRBD1 matches at 9 bases. The CDR3 spans 18 residues. Trimming at V came to 2 bases and at J to 1 base, leaving 13 bases not matched to a gene. CDR1 and CDR2 from the germline V gene are SGHDT and YYEEEE. The CDR3 is CASSFRTGAPGRSYEQYF. The CDR3, as DNA: TGTGCCAGCAGCTTCCGGACAGGGGCCCCGGGTCGTTCCTACGAGCAGTACTTC.

Details on this clone: The junction differs from germline at one of its ends, possibly a read error. The CDR3 spells CSAKQGTQNTGAFF. The CDR3 nucleotides are TGCAGCGCGAAACAGGGGACCCAGAACACTGGAGCTTTCTTT. J is TRBJ1-1 and V is TRBV29-1; TRBD1 matches at 7 bases. This CDR3 has 14 residues. Germline-derived CDR1 and CDR2 are SQVTM and ANQGSEA.

The rearrangement uses TRBV28 and TRBJ2-7; 7 nucleotides match TRBD1. The CDR3 runs 14 residues. J lost 6 bases, V lost 2 bases, and 7 bases had no gene match. The germline gives CDR1 MDHEN, CDR2 SYDVKM. CDR3 amino acids: CASSLRQGPGEQYF. CDR3 bases: TGTGCCAGCAGTTTACGACAGGGACCCGGCGAGCAGTACTTC.

The chain uses TRBV6-6 and TRBJ1-2, with 7 bases lining up with TRBD1. The CDR3 covers 12 residues. In germline, CDR1 is MNHNY, CDR2 SVGAGI (reference sequence). J lost 3 bases, V lost 6 bases, and 1 base had no gene match. The CDR3 DNA reads as TGTGCCAGCAGCCAGGGGGACTATGGCTACACCTTC. Protein sequence: CASSQGDYGYTF.

The chain carries TRBV19 and TRBJ2-3; a possible D gene is TRBD2 (6 bases). V lost 3 bases and J lost 3, with 13 bases in between. The CDR3 is 15 residues long. CDR1 and CDR2 (germline): LNHDA, SQIVND (reference sequence). CDR3 nucleotides: TGTGCCAGTAGTATCGGGAGACCCGAGACAGATACGCAGTATTTT. Translated: CASSIGRPETDTQYF.

The J gene is TRBJ1-3, the V gene TRBV30, with D unresolved. There are 15 residues in the CDR3. Trimming took off 0 bases at V and 0 bases at J, with 9 bases between the two ends. Germline-derived CDR1 and CDR2 are GTSNPN and SVGIG (reference sequence). In nucleotides, the CDR3 is TGTGCCTGGAGTGTCCAGACAAGCTCTGGAAACACCATATATTTT. It encodes CAWSVQTSSGNTIYF.

This clone was seen only a few times. This CDR3 is CASGARGETQYF. In DNA form, the CDR3 reads TGTGCCAGCGGGGCCAGGGGAGAGACCCAGTACTTC. The V call is TRBV27, the J call TRBJ2-5; perhaps TRBD1 as D (6 bases). From germline, CDR1 is MNHEY and CDR2 SMNVEV (reference sequence). The CDR3 extends over 12 amino acids. V shed 8 bases and J shed 4 bases, with 11 bases lying between them.

This clone has a handful of counts. This rearrangement joins TRBV5-4 to TRBJ2-6, with D unclear. This CDR3 spans 15 amino acids. Trimming stripped 0 bases from V and 0 bases from J, with 4 bases between. From germline, CDR1 is SGHNT and CDR2 YYREEE (reference sequence). CDR3 coding DNA: TGTGCCAGCAGCTTGGTTTACTCTGGGGCCAACGTCCTGACTTTC. Residues: CASSLVYSGANVLTF.

V usage is TRBV11-2 and J usage is TRBJ2-2; D not certain. This CDR3 is built from 15 residues. V dropped 5 bases and J dropped 1 base, with 11 bases sitting between them. The V gene's germline CDR1 is SGHAT and CDR2 FQNNGV. CDR3 amino acids: CASSVLRLNTGELFF. The CDR3 nucleotides are TGTGCCAGCAGCGTACTCAGGCTGAACACCGGGGAGCTGTTTTTT.

The count of this clone is one. The chain combines TRBV11-2 with TRBJ1-2, with 7 nucleotides matching TRBD1. V was clipped by 5 bases and J by 2 bases; unmatched bases: 2. This CDR3 region has 13 residues. The germline V gene encodes CDR1 SGHAT and CDR2 FQNNGV. The CDR3 sequence: CASSPGQNYGYTF. In DNA, the CDR3 is TGTGCCAGCAGCCCGGGACAGAACTATGGCTACACCTTC.

This clone was recorded a few times. V usage is TRBV29-1 and J usage is TRBJ2-5, with a possible D match to TRBD2 (7 bases). In germline, CDR1 is SQVTM, CDR2 ANQGSEA. CDR3 size: 13 residues. Trimming pared 3 bases from V and 7 bases from J, leaving 15 bases between. CDR3 in amino acids: CSVEKREGGTQYF. Written as DNA, the CDR3 is TGCAGCGTTGAGAAGAGGGAGGGGGGGACCCAGTACTTC.

This chain joins TRBV29-1 and TRBJ1-2; the match to TRBD1 covers 10 bases. J was trimmed by 4 bases and V by 5 bases; bases with no gene match: 16. Germline V gene lookup returns CDR1 SQVTM and CDR2 ANQGSEA. The CDR3 contains 17 residues. CDR3 region: CSVKQTQTGGGVYGYTF. The CDR3, as DNA: TGCAGCGTTAAACAGACTCAGACAGGGGGCGGCGTCTATGGCTACACCTTC.

This rearrangement joins TRBV27 to TRBJ2-4; perhaps TRBD1 as D (6 bases). With 6 bases removed from V and 1 base from J, the gap between germline ends came to 13 bases. CDR1 is MNHEY and CDR2 is SMNVEV in the germline V gene (reference sequence). The CDR3 totals 15 residues. CDR3 protein: CASRTQGPAKNIQYF. CDR3 sequence (DNA): TGTGCCAGCAGAACACAGGGTCCGGCCAAAAACATTCAGTACTTC.

The chain has TRBV5-4 and TRBJ2-1; TRBD2 matches at 11 bases. Trimming at V came to 4 bases and at J to 6 bases, leaving 12 bases not matched to a gene. The CDR3 contains 17 residues. Per germline, CDR1 SGHNT and CDR2 YYREEE (reference sequence). CDR3 sequence reads: CASSPGTSGLLANEQFF. The CDR3 DNA sequence: TGTGCCAGCAGCCCAGGGACTAGCGGCCTGCTCGCCAATGAGCAGTTCTTC.